The 13 T cell receptor beta chains below come from one sample, sequenced in a study of radiotherapy plus CTLA-4 blockade in lung cancer. The protocol was immunoSEQ multiplex PCR, while the TCRdb copy is restricted to in-frame clones and leaves out a portion. The table shows some 50,000 clones, with under 85% occurring only once. The sequencing here drew on peripheral blood, taken from a patient treated with radiotherapy plus ipilimumab. The receptors originated from a human donor with non-small cell lung cancer who had a partial response to radiotherapy plus ipilimumab.

The genes are TRBV20-1 and TRBJ2-7, with 11 bases lining up with TRBD2. Germline CDR1 is DFQATT and CDR2 is SNEGSKA (reference sequence). This CDR3 region has 10 residues. The CDR3 sequence is CSASGLAGRV. CDR3 in DNA: TGCAGTGCCAGCGGACTAGCGGGTAGAGTC.

The chain recombines TRBV6-1 with TRBJ2-4; D is unclear. Germline V gene lookup returns CDR1 MNHNS and CDR2 SASEGT. The CDR3 has 11 residues. Trimming shortened V by 4 bases and J by 6 bases, and 4 bases separated the two germline ends. CDR3 DNA: TGTGCCAGCAGTGCAATAAACATTCAGTACTTC. Its translation is CASSAINIQYF.

By share, this clone counts as medium-sized. The rearrangement joins TRBV19 to TRBJ1-1; weak D call: TRBD1 (5 bases). V was shortened by 4 bases and J by 0 bases, with 12 bases between the two germline ends. The CDR3 sequence is 15 residues long. Looked up from germline, CDR1 is LNHDA and CDR2 is SQIVND (reference sequence). The CDR3 nucleotides are TGTGCCAGTAGTACACAGACAGCCATGAACACTGAAGCTTTCTTT. Its translation: CASSTQTAMNTEAFF.

The rearrangement uses TRBV5-6 and TRBJ1-5, with TRBD1 identical over 8 bases. The CDR3 has 17 amino acids. V shed 3 bases, J shed 2 bases, and the junction held 10 bases outside the gene matches. CDR1 and CDR2 (germline): SGHDT, YYEEEE. The chain's CDR3 is CASSSRTGKYRNQPQHF. For the CDR3, the DNA is TGTGCCAGCAGCTCCCGGACAGGGAAGTATCGCAATCAGCCCCAGCATTTT.

This chain uses TRBV30 with TRBJ2-7; D uncertain. The CDR3 is 14 amino acids. Germline assignment: CDR1 GTSNPN and CDR2 SVGIG (reference sequence). Trimming took off 3 bases at V and 2 bases at J, with 14 bases between the two ends. The CDR3, as DNA: TGTGCCTGGAGAGGCAGGCCCCCGGCCTACGAGCAGTACTTC. Translating it yields CAWRGRPPAYEQYF.

The genes are TRBV11-2 and TRBJ1-1, with a weak D call TRBD1 (5 bases). V lost 0 bases to trimming and J lost 5 bases, with 10 bases between them. This CDR3 is built from 14 residues. Germline V CDR1 and CDR2: SGHAT, FQNNGV. The CDR3 DNA reads as TGTGCCAGCAGCTTAGACGGGACTGGAACTGAAGCTTTCTTT. Encoded protein: CASSLDGTGTEAFF. Filled out from reference TRBV11-2 and TRBJ1-1, the complete variable domain reads EAGVAQSPRYKIIEKRQSVAFWCNPISGHATLYWYQQILGQGPKLLIQFQNNGVVDDSQLPKDRFSAERLKGVDSTLKIQPAKLEDSAVYLCASSLDGTGTEAFFGQGTRLTVV.

This clone was observed once. This rearrangement joins TRBV10-3 to TRBJ1-1; TRBD1 might be the D (6 bases). CDR3 length equals 14 residues. V lost 1 base and J lost 5, with 11 bases in between. The V gene's germline CDR1 is ENHRY and CDR2 SYGVKD. The CDR3 nucleotides are TGTGCCATCAGTGAGTGGGACACCGCGACTGAAGCTTTCTTT. Translated, it gives CAISEWDTATEAFF.

This clone has just one count. One junction end disagrees with the germline gene, perhaps due to a read error. The rearrangement joins TRBV9 to TRBJ1-3; tentatively, D is TRBD1 (6 bases). Germline values: CDR1 SGDLS, CDR2 YYNGEE. The CDR3 is made up of 13 amino acids. CDR3 DNA: TGTGCCAACAGCGTGGGGACAGGAAACACCATATATTTT. It specifies CANSVGTGNTIYF.

The chain links TRBV9 to TRBJ1-2; 7 bases fit TRBD1. Trimming took 0 bases from V and 6 from J; bases not matched to a gene: 8. This CDR3 comprises 15 residues. CDR1 and CDR2 from the germline V gene are SGDLS and YYNGEE. The CDR3 sequence: CASSVATGRNDGYTF. For the CDR3, the DNA is TGTGCCAGCAGCGTAGCGACAGGGAGGAATGATGGCTACACCTTC.

The rearrangement joins TRBV12-2 to TRBJ1-6; TRBD1 is taken as the D call from the table, unchecked against the DNA. TRBV12-2 is a pseudogene locus. This CDR3 is built from 18 residues. The DNA for the CDR3 is TGTGCAAGTCGCTTCCGACCCCAGGGTCTCACCTATAATTCACCCCTCCACTTT. Protein product: CASRFRPQGLTYNSPLHF.

The rearrangement uses TRBV5-1 and TRBJ1-6; 10 bases agree with TRBD1. The CDR3 length is 16 residues. Germline V gene data show CDR1 as SGHRS and CDR2 as YFSETQ. J gave up 7 bases and V 0 bases, and 4 bases lay outside the gene matches. In DNA form, the CDR3 reads TGCGCCAGCAGCTTGGAGGGACAGGGGCGGAATTCACCCCTCCACTTT. Protein sequence: CASSLEGQGRNSPLHF.

The chain is built from TRBV6-5 and TRBJ1-2; D is unresolved. The germline V gene encodes CDR1 MNHEY and CDR2 SVGAGI. This CDR3 is 15 amino acids long. The ends were cut back, 3 bases at V and 4 bases at J, with 15 bases in the middle. Here the CDR3 DNA reads TGTGCCAGCAGTTATTCGGGGAGGCGGGCCTATGGCTACACCTTC. Translating gives CASSYSGRRAYGYTF.

The rearrangement joins TRBV27 to TRBJ2-3; no clear D. V was pared by 3 bases and J by 2 bases, with 6 bases between. Per the germline V gene, CDR1 is MNHEY and CDR2 is SMNVEV (reference sequence). This CDR3 region has 13 residues. CDR3 in amino acids: CASSFSSTDTQYF. DNA of the CDR3: TGTGCCAGCAGTTTTTCGTCCACAGATACGCAGTATTTT.